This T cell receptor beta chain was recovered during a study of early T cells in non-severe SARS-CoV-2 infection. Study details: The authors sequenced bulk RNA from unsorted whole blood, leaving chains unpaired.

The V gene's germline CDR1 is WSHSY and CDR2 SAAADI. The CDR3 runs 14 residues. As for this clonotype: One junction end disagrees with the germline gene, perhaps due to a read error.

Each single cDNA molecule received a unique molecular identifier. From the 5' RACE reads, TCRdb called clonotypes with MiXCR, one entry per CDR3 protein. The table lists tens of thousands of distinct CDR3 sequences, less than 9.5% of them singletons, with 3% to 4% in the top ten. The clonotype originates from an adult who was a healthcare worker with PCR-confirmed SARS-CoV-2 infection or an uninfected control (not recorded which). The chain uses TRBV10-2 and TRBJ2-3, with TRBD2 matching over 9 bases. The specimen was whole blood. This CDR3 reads CASSPSGAGSTLYF. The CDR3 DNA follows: TGCGCCAGCAGTCCTAGCGGGGCCGGGAGTACGCTGTATTTT.